Listed here are 5 T cell receptor beta chains from one sample, sequenced in a study of T cells in Graves' hyperthyroidism and ophthalmopathy. Amplified regions were TCR beta CDR3 sequences from RNA transcripts. The TCR CDR3 was amplified in a first-round RT-PCR using the HTBI primer set. MiXCR, applied by TCRdb to the multiplex PCR reads, yields one record per CDR3 protein. The sample has 480,000 or so distinct CDR3 sequences, over 35% seen once. Sequencing was done on a sample of peripheral blood or thyroid tissue (not recorded which). The receptors derive from an adult woman with Graves' disease, either hyperthyroidism or ophthalmopathy (not recorded which).

CDR3 coding DNA: TGTGCCAGCAGCCAAGATCACTACTCTGGAAACACCATATATTTT. It encodes CASSQDHYSGNTIYF. The chain combines TRBV14 with TRBJ1-3; D gene uncertain. V was shortened by 0 bases and J by 0 bases, with 6 bases between the two germline ends. In germline, CDR1 is SGHDN, CDR2 FVKESK. The CDR3 totals 15 residues.

The chain couples TRBV7-2 to TRBJ2-3; the match to TRBD2 covers 7 bases. Germline V gene sequence: CDR1 SGHTA, CDR2 FQGNSA. The V gene end was trimmed by 4 bases and the J gene end by 4 bases; junction bases not matched to a gene: 11. The CDR3 loop spans 16 amino acids. CDR3 amino acids: CASSSTRGREADTQYF. The CDR3 DNA sequence: TGTGCCAGCAGCTCGACCAGAGGTCGGGAGGCAGATACGCAGTATTTT.

In nucleotides, the CDR3 is TGTGCCAGCAGTTTACGGGCGACAGACCCGTACCAAGAGACCCAGTACTTC. Its translation: CASSLRATDPYQETQYF. This chain links TRBV2 with TRBJ2-5, with D tentatively TRBD1 (5 bases). V was trimmed by 5 bases and J by 0 bases, leaving 19 bases between them. The CDR3 runs 17 residues. Germline-derived CDR1 and CDR2 are SNHLY and FYNNEI.

This clonotype was recorded a few times. This sequence joins TRBV4-1 and TRBJ2-2, with 9 bases lining up with TRBD1. The germline V gene has CDR1 MGHRA and CDR2 YSYEKL. This CDR3 contains 17 residues. The V segment lost 3 bases and the J segment 3 bases; nucleotides outside the gene matches: 8. CDR3 sequence reads: CASSHNPGQGYTGELFF. The CDR3, as DNA: TGCGCCAGCAGCCACAACCCGGGACAGGGTTACACCGGGGAGCTGTTTTTT.

The J gene is TRBJ1-1, the V gene TRBV27, with TRBD1 matching over 8 bases. Germline V gene sequence: CDR1 MNHEY, CDR2 SMNVEV (reference sequence). This CDR3 has 13 amino acids. With V trimmed by 7 bases and J by 1 base, 2 bases remained unmatched. The CDR3 DNA sequence: TGTGCCAGCAACGGACAGGGGAACACTGAAGCTTTCTTT. Protein: CASNGQGNTEAFF.